What follows are 28 T cell receptor beta chains derived from one specimen sequenced in a study of blood T cell repertoires in COVID-19. Only in-frame clones appear in the TCRdb table, and some are missing; sequencing was by immunoSEQ multiplex PCR. The repertoire holds roughly 300,000 clones, with 85% to 90% as singletons. Sequenced sample: peripheral blood. These receptors were collected from a woman in her 30s with COVID-19, enrolled during active disease.

The chain uses TRBV5-8 and TRBJ1-2, with 7 positions matching TRBD1. With V trimmed by 8 bases and J by 2 bases, 3 bases remained unmatched. This CDR3 contains 12 residues. The germline V gene has CDR1 SGHTS and CDR2 YDEGEE. The CDR3 reads CAREDRNYGYTF. For the CDR3, the DNA is TGTGCCAGGGAGGACAGGAACTATGGCTACACCTTC.

This sequence joins TRBV6-2 or TRBV6-3 and TRBJ1-1; D possibly corresponds to TRBD1 (5 bases). The CDR3 runs to 16 residues. CDR1 and CDR2 (germline): MNHEY, SVGEGT. Trimming removed 5 bases at V and 0 bases at J, with 16 bases between. This CDR3 is CASSPRQWGMNTEAFF. CDR3 bases: TGTGCCAGCAGTCCGCGACAGTGGGGTATGAACACTGAAGCTTTCTTT.

The rearrangement links TRBV6-2 or TRBV6-3 to TRBJ1-2; 7 bases match TRBD1. This CDR3 spans 16 amino acids. CDR1 is MNHEY, CDR2 SVGEGT, per germline. Trimming took 0 bases from V and 6 from J; bases not matched to a gene: 10. CDR3 bases: TGTGCCAGCAGTTACTCGCCGGACAGGTCAAAGGATGGCTACACCTTC. Protein: CASSYSPDRSKDGYTF.

The CDR3 sequence: CASSPDRGPGNTIYF. The CDR3 nucleotides read TGTGCCAGCAGTCCCGACAGGGGGCCTGGAAACACCATATATTTT. The J gene is TRBJ1-3, the V gene TRBV28; 10 bases map to TRBD1. There are 15 residues in the CDR3. V lost 5 bases to trimming and J lost 2 bases; unmatched junction nucleotides: 3. Germline loops: CDR1 MDHEN, CDR2 SYDVKM.

This chain links TRBV5-1 with TRBJ2-7, with 7 bases lining up with TRBD1. The V and J ends lost 4 bases and 5 bases, in that order; junction bases with no gene match: 9. The CDR3 runs to 14 residues. The germline gives CDR1 SGHRS, CDR2 YFSETQ. The CDR3 region is CASSPRQGSHEQYF. Here the CDR3 DNA reads TGCGCCAGCAGCCCGAGACAGGGTTCCCACGAGCAGTACTTC. Supplemented by reference TRBV5-1 and TRBJ2-7, the full variable domain reads KAGVTQTPRYLIKTRGQQVTLSCSPISGHRSVSWYQQTPGQGLQFLFEYFSETQRNKGNFPGRFSGRQFSNSRSEMNVSTLELGDSALYLCASSPRQGSHEQYFGPGTRLTVT.

The chain combines TRBV27 with TRBJ1-4, with 9 bases lining up with TRBD1. V shed 4 bases, J shed 8 bases, and the junction held 5 bases outside the gene matches. Germline V CDR1 and CDR2: MNHEY, SMNVEV (reference sequence). This CDR3 is 14 amino acids long. The CDR3 DNA reads as TGTGCCAGCAGTTCCGGGACAGGGATAGAAAAACTGTTTTTT. It yields the protein CASSSGTGIEKLFF.

The rearrangement joins TRBV27 to TRBJ2-1; TRBD1 matches at 12 bases. This CDR3 is 15 amino acids long. Looked up from germline, CDR1 is MNHEY and CDR2 is SMNVEV (reference sequence). Unmatched junction bases numbered 7, after V lost 5 bases and J lost 8 bases. CDR3 protein: CASSAPGQGAHEQFF. The CDR3 bases are TGTGCCAGCAGTGCCCCGGGACAGGGGGCACATGAGCAGTTCTTC.

The rearrangement links TRBV9 to TRBJ2-1; TRBD2 aligns across 8 bases. Per the germline V gene, CDR1 is SGDLS and CDR2 is YYNGEE. Trimming at V came to 6 bases and at J to 7 bases, leaving 12 bases not matched to a gene. The CDR3 length is 15 residues. The DNA of the CDR3 is TGTGCCAGCACCCCACTTTCGGGGGGGAAGAATGAGCAGTTCTTC. Translated, it gives CASTPLSGGKNEQFF.

The V gene is TRBV11-3, the J gene TRBJ2-3; TRBD2 agrees at 10 bases. Germline CDR1 reads SGHNT; CDR2 reads YENEEA. V gave up 4 bases and J gave up 4 bases; unmatched junction bases: 5. There are 15 residues in the CDR3. The CDR3 coding sequence is TGTGCCAGCAGCTCGACTAGCGGGTCCCCAGATACGCAGTATTTT. This codes for CASSSTSGSPDTQYF.

This chain uses TRBV11-2 with TRBJ1-4; no clear D. Trimming left V 1 base short and J 3 bases short, with 9 bases between. Germline V gene lookup returns CDR1 SGHAT and CDR2 FQNNGV. CDR3 length: 15 amino acids. CDR3: CASSLAPVPNEKLFF. For the CDR3, the DNA is TGTGCCAGCAGCTTAGCCCCAGTCCCTAATGAAAAACTGTTTTTT.

V is TRBV19 and J is TRBJ1-1; 7 bases match TRBD1. Germline V gene lookup returns CDR1 LNHDA and CDR2 SQIVND (reference sequence). The CDR3 is made up of 15 amino acids. The V segment lost 1 base and the J segment 1 base; nucleotides outside the gene matches: 3. The CDR3 region is CASSIVWTGNTEAFF. CDR3 nucleotides: TGTGCCAGTAGTATAGTTTGGACAGGGAACACTGAAGCTTTCTTT.

The chain employs TRBV7-8 and TRBJ2-1, with TRBD2 identical over 9 bases. CDR3 size: 16 residues. Germline V gene lookup returns CDR1 SGHVS and CDR2 FQNEAQ. Germline trimming cut 1 base from V and 6 bases from J; bases unmatched to any gene: 7. The CDR3 reads CASSLGRRRGGNEQFF. The CDR3 coding sequence is TGTGCCAGCAGCTTAGGACGGCGGCGGGGGGGCAATGAGCAGTTCTTC.

The chain has TRBV27 and TRBJ2-5; 8 nucleotides line up with TRBD1. Germline CDR1 is MNHEY and CDR2 is SMNVEV (reference sequence). Germline trimming cut 7 bases from V and 5 bases from J; bases unmatched to any gene: 6. The CDR3 runs 13 residues. The CDR3 DNA is TGTGCCAGCATCGACAGGGGAGGCGAGACCCAGTACTTC. Translating gives CASIDRGGETQYF.

The chain couples TRBV6-5 to TRBJ1-5, with 9 bases aligning to TRBD1. V was clipped by 5 bases and J by 6 bases; unmatched bases: 5. CDR3 length: 14 residues. Germline CDR1 reads MNHEY; CDR2 reads SVGAGI. The CDR3 protein is CASSRTGGGQPQHF. The DNA for the CDR3 is TGTGCCAGCAGTCGTACAGGGGGCGGTCAGCCCCAGCATTTT.

Turning to this clone: The same CDR3 arises from other DNA sequences in this sample as well. The rearrangement uses TRBV19 and TRBJ1-5; weak D call: TRBD1 (5 bases). Trimming took 2 bases from V and 5 from J, leaving 7 bases between them. The CDR3 extends over 13 amino acids. The germline V gene has CDR1 LNHDA and CDR2 SQIVND (reference sequence). CDR3 nucleotides: TGTGCCAGTAGTATAAGCAGGGATCAGCCCCAGCATTTT. Its translation: CASSISRDQPQHF.

The V gene is TRBV28, the J gene TRBJ2-5, with 7 bases lining up with TRBD2. The germline CDR1 and CDR2 sequences are MDHEN and SYDVKM. CDR3 length equals 14 residues. The V and J ends lost 5 bases and 3 bases, in that order; junction bases with no gene match: 6. CDR3 sequence (DNA): TGTGCCAGCAGTACACCCGGGACTAAAGAGACCCAGTACTTC. It yields the protein CASSTPGTKETQYF.

The V and J genes are TRBV28 and TRBJ1-1, with D possibly being TRBD1 (6 bases). Germline V gene data show CDR1 as MDHEN and CDR2 as SYDVKM. The CDR3 runs to 16 residues. The ends were cut back, 4 bases at V and 0 bases at J, with 15 bases in the middle. CDR3 sequence: CASSYQQQGVNTEAFF. CDR3 DNA sequence: TGTGCCAGCAGTTATCAGCAACAGGGAGTGAACACTGAAGCTTTCTTT.

The V and J genes are TRBV28 and TRBJ1-4; 8 nucleotides match TRBD1. The length of the CDR3 is 17 residues. Germline V gene lookup returns CDR1 MDHEN and CDR2 SYDVKM. The trim removed 7 bases at V and 5 bases at J, leaving 15 bases unmatched. The DNA of the CDR3 is TGTGCCAGCACCACCGTACTCGGACAGGGCGGGAATGAAAAACTGTTTTTT. It is translated as CASTTVLGQGGNEKLFF.

This chain uses TRBV28 with TRBJ1-2, with 7 bases that match TRBD1. The CDR3 loop spans 14 amino acids. In germline, CDR1 is MDHEN, CDR2 SYDVKM. After removal of 4 bases from V and 7 bases from J, the junction contained 9 bases not matched to a gene. DNA of the CDR3: TGTGCCAGCAGTTCCGCCGGGACAGCGAGTGGCTACACCTTC. Its protein is CASSSAGTASGYTF.

The table lists this clone with a few counts. This rearrangement joins TRBV6-5 to TRBJ1-5, with 7 positions matching TRBD1. Germline V lookup: CDR1 MNHEY, CDR2 SVGAGI. CDR3 length: 14 amino acids. V dropped 6 bases and J dropped 2; count of bases not matched to a gene: 4. CDR3 sequence: CASRTGSGNQPQHF. The CDR3 DNA follows: TGTGCCAGCAGGACAGGGTCGGGCAATCAGCCCCAGCATTTT.

The chain combines TRBV5-1 with TRBJ1-2, with D perhaps TRBD1 (5 bases). Germline V gene data show CDR1 as SGHRS and CDR2 as YFSETQ. Between the trimmed V and J ends, which lost 0 bases and 5 bases, there was a span of 14 bases. The CDR3 is made up of 15 amino acids. In DNA, the CDR3 is TGCGCCAGCAGCTTGGAAGTGAGGGGAGGGTATGGCTACACCTTC. Protein: CASSLEVRGGYGYTF.

The chain is built from TRBV5-1 and TRBJ2-1; tentative D call: TRBD2 (5 bases). V lost 0 bases to trimming and J lost 0 bases, with 10 bases between them. Germline values: CDR1 SGHRS, CDR2 YFSETQ. This CDR3 comprises 16 residues. CDR3 protein: CASSLVSGSSYNEQFF. In DNA form, the CDR3 reads TGCGCCAGCAGCTTGGTTTCGGGGAGCTCCTACAATGAGCAGTTCTTC.

This chain uses TRBV15 with TRBJ2-2, with D possibly matching TRBD2 (6 bases). This CDR3 comprises 15 residues. Trimming left V 8 bases short and J 0 bases short, with 13 bases between. CDR1 and CDR2 from the germline V gene are LNHNV and YYDKDF (reference sequence). The CDR3 here is CATRSGTANTGELFF. DNA of the CDR3: TGTGCCACCCGATCCGGGACTGCGAACACCGGGGAGCTGTTTTTT.

V is TRBV30 and J is TRBJ1-1; D is uncertain. This CDR3 contains 11 residues. Germline CDR1 and CDR2: GTSNPN and SVGIG (reference sequence). V was trimmed by 5 bases and J by 3 bases, leaving 7 bases between them. CDR3 loop: CAWDYYTEAFF. The DNA of the CDR3 is TGTGCCTGGGATTACTACACTGAAGCTTTCTTT. The full variable domain, rest sourced from reference TRBV30 and TRBJ1-1, is SQTIHQWPATLVQPVGSPLSLECTVEGTSNPNLYWYRQAAGRGLQLLFYSVGIGQISSEVPQNLSASRPQDRQFILSSKKLLLSDSGFYLCAWDYYTEAFFGQGTRLTVV.

The chain couples TRBV19 to TRBJ2-7, with TRBD1 matching 7 bases. This CDR3 comprises 15 residues. Germline assignment: CDR1 LNHDA and CDR2 SQIVND (reference sequence). V was clipped by 3 bases and J by 0 bases; unmatched bases: 5. The CDR3 region is CASSISTGSSYEQYF. The CDR3 bases are TGTGCCAGTAGTATTTCGACAGGGTCCTCCTACGAGCAGTACTTC. Full variable domain (outside the CDR3, taken from reference TRBV19 and TRBJ2-7): DGGITQSPKYLFRKEGQNVTLSCEQNLNHDAMYWYRQDPGQGLRLIYYSQIVNDFQKGDIAEGYSVSREKKESFPLTVTSAQKNPTAFYLCASSISTGSSYEQYFGPGTRLTVT.

This rearrangement joins TRBV27 to TRBJ1-1, with 11 positions matching TRBD1. Trimming took 5 bases from V and 3 from J; bases not matched to a gene: 8. The CDR3 is made up of 16 amino acids. Germline CDR1 is MNHEY and CDR2 is SMNVEV (reference sequence). DNA for the CDR3: TGTGCCAGCAGTGCGGGACAGGGGGTGGGATACACTGAAGCTTTCTTT. This sequence encodes CASSAGQGVGYTEAFF.

This sequence joins TRBV14 and TRBJ2-1, with 11 bases fitting TRBD2. CDR3 size: 16 residues. The ends lost 5 bases at V and 4 bases at J; junction bases unmatched: 7. Germline V CDR1 and CDR2: SGHDN, FVKESK. The CDR3 nucleotides are TGTGCCAGCAGCACCCACCTAGCGGGGGGATACAATGAGCAGTTCTTC. This translates into CASSTHLAGGYNEQFF.

This chain uses TRBV7-8 with TRBJ1-2, with D tentatively TRBD1 (5 bases). Germline CDR1 reads SGHVS; CDR2 reads FQNEAQ. The germline V and J ends were trimmed by 6 bases and 2 bases, with 22 bases remaining between them. CDR3 length: 17 residues. In DNA, the CDR3 is TGTGCCAGCAGTTACGGCGTTTTAAAGACAGAAAACTATGGCTACACCTTC. Translating it yields CASSYGVLKTENYGYTF.